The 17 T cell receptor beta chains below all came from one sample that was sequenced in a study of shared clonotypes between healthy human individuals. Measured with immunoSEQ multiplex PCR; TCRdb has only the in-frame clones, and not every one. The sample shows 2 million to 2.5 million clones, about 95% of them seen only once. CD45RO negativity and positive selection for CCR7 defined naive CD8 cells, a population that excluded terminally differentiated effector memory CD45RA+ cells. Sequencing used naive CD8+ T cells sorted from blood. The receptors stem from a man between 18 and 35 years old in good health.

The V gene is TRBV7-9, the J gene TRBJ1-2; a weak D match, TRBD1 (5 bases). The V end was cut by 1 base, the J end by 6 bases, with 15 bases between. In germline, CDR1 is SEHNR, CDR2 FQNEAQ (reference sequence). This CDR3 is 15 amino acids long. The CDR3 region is CASSLGQGSQHGYTF. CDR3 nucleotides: TGTGCCAGCAGCTTAGGGCAGGGCAGTCAACATGGCTACACCTTC.

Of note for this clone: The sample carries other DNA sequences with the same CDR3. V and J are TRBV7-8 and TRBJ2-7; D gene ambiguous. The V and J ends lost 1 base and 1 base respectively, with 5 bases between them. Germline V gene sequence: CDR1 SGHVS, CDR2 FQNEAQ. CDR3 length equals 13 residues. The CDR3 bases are TGTGCCAGCAGCTTAGGCGAGTCCTACGAGCAGTACTTC. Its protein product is CASSLGESYEQYF. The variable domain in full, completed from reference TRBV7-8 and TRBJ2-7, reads GAGVSQSPRYKVAKRGQDVALRCDPISGHVSLFWYQQALGQGPEFLTYFQNEAQLDKSGLPSDRFFAERPEGSVSTLKIQRTQQEDSAVYLCASSLGESYEQYFGPGTRLTVT.

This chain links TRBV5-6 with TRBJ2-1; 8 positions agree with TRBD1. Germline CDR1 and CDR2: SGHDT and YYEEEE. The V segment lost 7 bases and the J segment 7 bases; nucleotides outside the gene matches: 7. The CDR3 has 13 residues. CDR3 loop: CASATGVRNEQFF. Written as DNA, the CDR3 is TGTGCCAGCGCGACAGGGGTAAGGAATGAGCAGTTCTTC.

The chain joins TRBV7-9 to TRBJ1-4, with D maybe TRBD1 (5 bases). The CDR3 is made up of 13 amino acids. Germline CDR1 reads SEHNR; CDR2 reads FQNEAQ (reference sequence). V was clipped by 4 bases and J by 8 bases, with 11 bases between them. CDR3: CASSSGQEEKLFF. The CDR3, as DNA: TGTGCCAGCAGCTCAGGGCAGGAGGAAAAACTGTTTTTT. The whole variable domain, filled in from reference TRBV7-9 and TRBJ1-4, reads DTGVSQNPRHKITKRGQNVTFRCDPISEHNRLYWYRQTLGQGPEFLTYFQNEAQLEKSRLLSDRFSAERPKGSFSTLEIQRTEQGDSAMYLCASSSGQEEKLFFGSGTQLSVL.

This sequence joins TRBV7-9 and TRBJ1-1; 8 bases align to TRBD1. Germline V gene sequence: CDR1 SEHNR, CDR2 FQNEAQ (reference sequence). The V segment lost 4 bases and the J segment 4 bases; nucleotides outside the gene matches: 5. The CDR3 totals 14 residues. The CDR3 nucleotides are TGTGCCAGCAGCTCAGGACAGGGAAGCACTGAAGCTTTCTTT. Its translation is CASSSGQGSTEAFF.

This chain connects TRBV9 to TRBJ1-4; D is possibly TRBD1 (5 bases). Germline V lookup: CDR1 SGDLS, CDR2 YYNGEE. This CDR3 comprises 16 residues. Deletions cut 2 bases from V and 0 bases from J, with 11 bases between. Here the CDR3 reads CASSVWGDATNEKLFF. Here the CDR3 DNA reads TGTGCCAGCAGCGTTTGGGGGGACGCAACTAATGAAAAACTGTTTTTT.

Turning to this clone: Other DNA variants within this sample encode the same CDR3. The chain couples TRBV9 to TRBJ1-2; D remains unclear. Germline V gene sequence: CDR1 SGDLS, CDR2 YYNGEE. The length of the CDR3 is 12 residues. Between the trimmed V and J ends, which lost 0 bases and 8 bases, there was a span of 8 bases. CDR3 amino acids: CASSVDGGGYTF. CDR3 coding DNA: TGTGCCAGCAGCGTAGATGGAGGAGGCTACACCTTC.

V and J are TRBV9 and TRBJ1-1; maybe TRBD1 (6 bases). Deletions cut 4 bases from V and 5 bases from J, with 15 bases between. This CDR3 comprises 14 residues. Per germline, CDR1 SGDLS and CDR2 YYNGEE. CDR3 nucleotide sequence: TGTGCCAGCAGCTCATCGACAGGATTGACTGAAGCTTTCTTT. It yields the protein CASSSSTGLTEAFF.

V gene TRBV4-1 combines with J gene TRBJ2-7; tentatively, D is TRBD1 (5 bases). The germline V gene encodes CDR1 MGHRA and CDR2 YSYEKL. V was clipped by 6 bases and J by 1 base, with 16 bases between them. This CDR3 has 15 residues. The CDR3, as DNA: TGCGCCAGCAGTTTTACAGGATCCCCTTCCTACGAGCAGTACTTC. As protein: CASSFTGSPSYEQYF.

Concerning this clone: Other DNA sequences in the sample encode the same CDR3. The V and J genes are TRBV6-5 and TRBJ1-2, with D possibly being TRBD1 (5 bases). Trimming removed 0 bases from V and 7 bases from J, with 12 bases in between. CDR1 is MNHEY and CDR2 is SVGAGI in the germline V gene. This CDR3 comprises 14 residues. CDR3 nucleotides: TGTGCCAGCAGTTACTCACAGGAAGGCGGTGGCTACACCTTC. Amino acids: CASSYSQEGGGYTF.

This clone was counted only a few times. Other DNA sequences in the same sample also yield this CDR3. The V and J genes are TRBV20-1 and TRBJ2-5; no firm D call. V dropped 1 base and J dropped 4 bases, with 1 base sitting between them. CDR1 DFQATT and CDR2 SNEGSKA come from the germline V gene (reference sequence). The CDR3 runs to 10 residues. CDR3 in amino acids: CSARVETQYF. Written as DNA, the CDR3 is TGCAGTGCTAGAGTAGAGACCCAGTACTTC.

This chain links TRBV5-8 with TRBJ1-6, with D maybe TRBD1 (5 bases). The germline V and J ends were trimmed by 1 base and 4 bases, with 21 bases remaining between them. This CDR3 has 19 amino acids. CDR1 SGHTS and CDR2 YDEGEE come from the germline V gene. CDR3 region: CASSLSPPWREGYNSPLHF. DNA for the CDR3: TGTGCCAGCAGCTTGTCCCCCCCGTGGAGGGAGGGGTATAATTCACCCCTCCACTTT.

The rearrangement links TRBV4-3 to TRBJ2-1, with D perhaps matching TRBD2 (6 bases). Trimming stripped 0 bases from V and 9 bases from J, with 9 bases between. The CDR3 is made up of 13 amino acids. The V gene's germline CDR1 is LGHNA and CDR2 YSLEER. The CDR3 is CASSQEEGSEQFF. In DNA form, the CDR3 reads TGCGCCAGCAGCCAAGAGGAGGGGAGTGAGCAGTTCTTC.

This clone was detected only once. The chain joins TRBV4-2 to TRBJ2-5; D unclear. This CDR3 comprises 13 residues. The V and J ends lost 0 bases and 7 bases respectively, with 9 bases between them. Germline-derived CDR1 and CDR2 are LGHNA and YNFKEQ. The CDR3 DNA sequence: TGTGCCAGCAGCCAAGAGGAAGCCGCGACCCAGTACTTC. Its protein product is CASSQEEAATQYF.

The DNA of the CDR3 is TGTGCCAGCAGCTCCCCTGAACTTAGCATCCCGGGGCAGTTCTTC. Translated: CASSSPELSIPGQFF. The chain has TRBV7-8 and TRBJ2-1; no clear D gene. Germline V gene lookup returns CDR1 SGHVS and CDR2 FQNEAQ. V was cut by 4 bases and J by 12 bases, with 22 bases left in between. The CDR3 loop spans 15 amino acids. The full variable domain, completed using reference TRBV7-8 and TRBJ2-1, is GAGVSQSPRYKVAKRGQDVALRCDPISGHVSLFWYQQALGQGPEFLTYFQNEAQLDKSGLPSDRFFAERPEGSVSTLKIQRTQQEDSAVYLCASSSPELSIPGQFFGPGTRLTVL.

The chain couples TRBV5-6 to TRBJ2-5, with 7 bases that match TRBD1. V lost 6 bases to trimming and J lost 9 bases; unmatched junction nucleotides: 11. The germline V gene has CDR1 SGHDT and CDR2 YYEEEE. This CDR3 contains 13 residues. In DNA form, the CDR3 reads TGTGCCAGCAACGGGGACCAGGGGGAAGCCCAGTACTTC. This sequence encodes CASNGDQGEAQYF.

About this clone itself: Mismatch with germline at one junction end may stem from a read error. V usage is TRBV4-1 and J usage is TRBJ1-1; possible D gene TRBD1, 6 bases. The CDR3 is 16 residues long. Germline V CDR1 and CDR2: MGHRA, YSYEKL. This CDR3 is CASTQGLRTVNTEAFF. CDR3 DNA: TGCGCCAGCACCCAAGGTCTGCGGACAGTGAACACTGAAGCTTTCTTT.